The TCR beta chain described here comes from a study of T-cell reconstitution after alpha-beta-depleted transplantation in children. A note on this clonotype: Its specificity is unknown. A much larger clone lies a single base off, so this may be a read error.

CDR1 is SGHTA and CDR2 is FQGNSA in the germline V gene. The CDR3 extends over 15 amino acids. Findings of the study overall: There were some patients whose high TCRbeta diversity at day 60 came from surviving recipient T cells and thymic progenitors. Approximately two months post-transplant, alpha-beta T cells reportedly originated from several hundred expanded graft clones.

Unique molecular identifiers were incorporated during preparation of the TCRbeta library. TCRdb recomputed calls from the PCR reads with MiXCR, one row per CDR3 protein. Of around 450,000 distinct CDR3 sequences in the sample, 43% were seen once. This receptor was identified in a girl aged 2 to 9 with aplastic anemia, due to receive a stem cell transplant. Sequencing used PBMCs, obtained before TCRalphabeta/CD19-depleted stem cell transplant. The chain combines TRBV7-2 with TRBJ2-3; D is unclear. The CDR3 DNA reads TGTGCCAGCAGCTTAGACGTGGGATACACAGATACGCGGTATTTT. Protein sequence: CASSLDVGYTDTRYF.